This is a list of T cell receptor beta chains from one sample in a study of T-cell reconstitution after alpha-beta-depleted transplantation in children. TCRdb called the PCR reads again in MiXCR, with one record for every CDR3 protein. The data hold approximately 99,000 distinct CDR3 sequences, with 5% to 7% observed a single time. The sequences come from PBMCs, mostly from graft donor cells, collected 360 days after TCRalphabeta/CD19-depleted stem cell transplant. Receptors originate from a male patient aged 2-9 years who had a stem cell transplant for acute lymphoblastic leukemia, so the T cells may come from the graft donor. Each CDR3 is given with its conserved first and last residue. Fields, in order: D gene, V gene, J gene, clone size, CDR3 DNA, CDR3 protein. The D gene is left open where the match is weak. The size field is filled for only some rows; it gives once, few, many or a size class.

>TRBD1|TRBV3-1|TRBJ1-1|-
TGTGCCAGCAGCCCAATGGACAGGGGGGCTGAAGCTTTCTTT
CASSPMDRGAEAFF
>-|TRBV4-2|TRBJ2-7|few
TGTGCCAGCAGCCAAGATGGGGGGACAGAGTCCTACGAGCAGTACTTC
CASSQDGGTESYEQYF
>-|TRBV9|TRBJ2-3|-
TGTGCCAGCAGCCAGTGGGGGACGACAGATACGCAGTATTTT
CASSQWGTTDTQYF
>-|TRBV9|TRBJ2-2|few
TGTGCCAGCAGCGGGGGGCCAGCGAGCGGCCGTCTAACCGGGGAGCTGTTTTTT
CASSGGPASGRLTGELFF
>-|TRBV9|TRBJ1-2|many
TGTGCCAGCAGCGTAGCGTGGCGAGGGGAAAACTATGGCTACACCTTC
CASSVAWRGENYGYTF
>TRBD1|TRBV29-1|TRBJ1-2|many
TGCAGCGCAGCGGGCGACAGGGGGCAGGGCTACACCTTC
CSAAGDRGQGYTF
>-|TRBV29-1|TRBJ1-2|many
TGCAGCGTTGATACTGGATCCGGCTACACCTTC
CSVDTGSGYTF
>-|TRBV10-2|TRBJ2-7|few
TGCGCCAGCAGGCTGTCGGTACTCCGGACCGACGAGCAGTACTTC
CASRLSVLRTDEQYF
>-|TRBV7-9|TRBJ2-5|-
TGTGCCAGCAGCCCTGCAGGCCAAGAGACCCAGTACTTC
CASSPAGQETQYF
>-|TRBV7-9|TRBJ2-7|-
TGTGCCAGCACCCCGCCTGGGAGCTCCTACGAGCAGTACTTC
CASTPPGSSYEQYF
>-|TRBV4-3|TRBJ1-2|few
TGCGCCAGCAGCCAAGATCGTGGCTACACCTTC
CASSQDRGYTF
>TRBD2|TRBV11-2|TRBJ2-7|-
TGTGCCAGCAGCTTAGAAGGGAGCGGGATAGGCGAGCAGTACTTC
CASSLEGSGIGEQYF
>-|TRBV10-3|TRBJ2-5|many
TGTGCCATCAGTGAGGCTACTAGCTGGGAGACCCAGTACTTC
CAISEATSWETQYF
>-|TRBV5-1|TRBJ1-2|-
TGCGCCAGCAGCCTGGGGACCGCTCCTTTAGGCGTTTACTTC
CASSLGTAPLGVYF
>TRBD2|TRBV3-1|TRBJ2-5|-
TGTGCCAGCAGCCAGGGACTAGCGCTCTTTCAAGAGACCCAGTACTTC
CASSQGLALFQETQYF
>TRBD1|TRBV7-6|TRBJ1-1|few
TGTGCCAGCTCACCCCCAGGGGGCCAGGCTTTCTTT
CASSPPGGQAFF
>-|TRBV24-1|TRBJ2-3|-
TGTGCCACCAGTGCCCCAGGGGGGGTTGGCACAGATACGCAGTATTTT
CATSAPGGVGTDTQYF
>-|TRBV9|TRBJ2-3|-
TGTGCCAGCAGCTGGGACCAGCGGGTAGATACGCAGTATTTT
CASSWDQRVDTQYF
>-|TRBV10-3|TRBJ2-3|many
TGTGCCATCAGTGAACCGGGTAGCACAGATACGCAGTATTTT
CAISEPGSTDTQYF
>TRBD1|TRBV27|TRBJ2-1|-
TGTGCCAGCAGTTGGGCAGGGGGCGCCCCCTGGGATGAGCAGTTCTTC
CASSWAGGAPWDEQFF
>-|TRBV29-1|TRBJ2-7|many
TGCAGCGCCGAGAGGGACGGTTCCTACGAGCAGTACTTC
CSAERDGSYEQYF
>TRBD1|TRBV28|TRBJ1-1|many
TGTGCCAGCAGTTTTACAGGGGAATGGACTGAAGCTTTCTTT
CASSFTGEWTEAFF
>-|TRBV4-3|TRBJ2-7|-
TGCGCCAGCAGCCAAGATAGGCCCGCGGGGGAGCAGTACTTC
CASSQDRPAGEQYF
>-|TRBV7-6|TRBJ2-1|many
TGTGCCAGCAGCCGAACGAGAAGCGACAATGAGCAGTTCTTC
CASSRTRSDNEQFF
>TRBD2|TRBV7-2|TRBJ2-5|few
TGTGCCAGCAGTTCGGGACTAGCGGGGGGACAAGAGACCCAGTACTTC
CASSSGLAGGQETQYF
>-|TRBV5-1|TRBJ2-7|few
TGCGCCAGCAGCTCCCTGAGCGGCGAGCAGTACTTC
CASSSLSGEQYF
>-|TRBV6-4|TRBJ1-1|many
TGTGCCAGCAGTGCCACGACAGAATACACTGAAGCTTTCTTT
CASSATTEYTEAFF
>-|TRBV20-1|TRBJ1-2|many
TGCAGTGCCAATGGGGGGGGGCATGGCTACACCTTC
CSANGGGHGYTF
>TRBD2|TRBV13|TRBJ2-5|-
TGTGCCAGCAGCGAAAGGGGCGGGAGCCCAGAGACCCAGTACTTC
CASSERGGSPETQYF
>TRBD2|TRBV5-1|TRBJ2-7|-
TGCGCCAGCAGCGGCGGGAGGTCCTACGAGCAGTACTTC
CASSGGRSYEQYF
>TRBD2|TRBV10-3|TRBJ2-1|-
TGTGCCATTGGTGAGCGGGACGCCTCAAGCTCCTACAATGAGCAGTTCTTC
CAIGERDASSSYNEQFF
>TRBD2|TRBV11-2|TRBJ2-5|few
TGTGCCAGCAGCTTAGAACTAGCGGGGGCCCCGAAAGGGACCCAGTACTTC
CASSLELAGAPKGTQYF